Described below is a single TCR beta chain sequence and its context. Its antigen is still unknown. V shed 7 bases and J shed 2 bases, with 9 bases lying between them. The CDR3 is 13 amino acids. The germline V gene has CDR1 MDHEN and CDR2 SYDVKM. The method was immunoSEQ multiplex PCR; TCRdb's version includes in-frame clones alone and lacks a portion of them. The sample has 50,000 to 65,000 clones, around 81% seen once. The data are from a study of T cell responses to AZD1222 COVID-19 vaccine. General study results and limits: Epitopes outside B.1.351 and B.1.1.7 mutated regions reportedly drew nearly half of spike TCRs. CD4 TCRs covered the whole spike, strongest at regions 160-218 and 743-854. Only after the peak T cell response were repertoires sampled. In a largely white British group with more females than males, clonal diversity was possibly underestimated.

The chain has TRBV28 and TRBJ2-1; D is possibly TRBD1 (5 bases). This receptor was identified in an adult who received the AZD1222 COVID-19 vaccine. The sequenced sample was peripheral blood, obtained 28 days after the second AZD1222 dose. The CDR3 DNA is TGTGCCAGCATGACAGTACCCTACAATGAGCAGTTCTTC. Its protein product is CASMTVPYNEQFF.